The 29 T cell receptor beta chains reported below all come from one sample, sequenced in a study of shared clonotypes between healthy human individuals. Assay used: immunoSEQ multiplex PCR; TCRdb lists only in-frame clones, some missing. This sample has 550,000 to 850,000 clones, with roughly 70% found just once. Sequenced input: memory CD4+ T cells sorted from blood. Stated subset: CD45RA-negative fraction. All receptors come from a woman in her 30s in good health.

The rearrangement uses TRBV5-1 and TRBJ2-5; the D gene is possibly TRBD2 (5 bases). The J call may be incorrect, as the DNA end agrees better with TRBJ2-7. This CDR3 comprises 13 residues. Germline CDR1 and CDR2: SGHRS and YFSETQ. The CDR3 here is CASSLDSGDEQYF. For the CDR3, the DNA is TGCGCCAGCAGCTTGGACAGCGGCGACGAGCAGTACTTC.

This clone was observed once. V and J are TRBV5-5 and TRBJ2-7; D unclear. V gave up 0 bases and J gave up 2 bases, with 9 bases separating them. The CDR3 is made up of 14 amino acids. Germline V gene lookup returns CDR1 SGHKS and CDR2 YYEKEE (reference sequence). CDR3 sequence reads: CASSLARTAYEQYF. In DNA, the CDR3 is TGTGCCAGCAGCTTGGCCAGGACGGCCTACGAGCAGTACTTC. Full variable domain (rest looked up from reference TRBV5-5 and TRBJ2-7): DAGVTQSPTHLIKTRGQQVTLRCSPISGHKSVSWYQQVLGQGPQFIFQYYEKEERGRGNFPDRFSARQFPNYSSELNVNALLLGDSALYLCASSLARTAYEQYFGPGTRLTVT.

The chain is built from TRBV30 and TRBJ1-2; D gene uncertain. Trimming removed 0 bases from V and 0 bases from J, with 5 bases in between. Per germline, CDR1 GTSNPN and CDR2 SVGIG (reference sequence). The CDR3 extends over 13 amino acids. CDR3: CAWSVPPNYGYTF. CDR3 nucleotides: TGTGCCTGGAGTGTACCACCTAACTATGGCTACACCTTC.

This rearrangement joins TRBV5-1 to TRBJ1-1, with a weak D call TRBD1 (5 bases). Trimming stripped 1 base from V and 7 bases from J, with 14 bases between. CDR3 length equals 14 residues. Germline V lookup: CDR1 SGHRS, CDR2 YFSETQ. CDR3 in amino acids: CASSLNWGGGEAFF. The DNA for the CDR3 is TGCGCCAGCAGCTTGAACTGGGGGGGAGGTGAAGCTTTCTTT.

This rearrangement joins TRBV6-5 to TRBJ1-1; 8 nucleotides line up with TRBD1. The V gene's germline CDR1 is MNHEY and CDR2 SVGAGI. J was trimmed by 4 bases and V by 2 bases; bases with no gene match: 3. The CDR3 runs 14 residues. The CDR3 is CASSYGQGPTEAFF. The CDR3 DNA reads as TGTGCCAGCAGTTACGGACAGGGACCCACTGAAGCTTTCTTT.

V gene TRBV7-2 combines with J gene TRBJ2-3; 7 bases line up with TRBD1. Per the germline V gene, CDR1 is SGHTA and CDR2 is FQGNSA. The CDR3 length is 15 residues. V lost 5 bases, J lost 1 base, and 6 bases stayed unmatched. The CDR3 loop reads CASSKTGTGTDTQYF. DNA for the CDR3: TGTGCCAGCAGCAAAACGGGGACAGGCACAGATACGCAGTATTTT.

This chain connects TRBV5-1 to TRBJ2-1; D is possibly TRBD1 (6 bases). The CDR3 length is 14 residues. Germline values: CDR1 SGHRS, CDR2 YFSETQ. Trimming took off 2 bases at V and 5 bases at J, with 11 bases between the two ends. CDR3 residues: CASSLGQNHNEQFF. CDR3 in DNA: TGCGCCAGCAGCTTAGGACAGAACCACAATGAGCAGTTCTTC.

The CDR3 DNA reads TGTGCCAGCAGCCCGAGCGGGAGTGCTCCCTACGAGCAGTACTTC. Its protein product is CASSPSGSAPYEQYF. The chain combines TRBV6-5 with TRBJ2-7, with 8 nucleotides matching TRBD2. The CDR3 sequence is 15 residues long. The V gene's germline CDR1 is MNHEY and CDR2 SVGAGI. V was clipped by 6 bases and J by 2 bases; unmatched bases: 9.

This clone was seen just once. This chain uses TRBV11-2 with TRBJ2-1, with TRBD2 matching 12 bases. Unmatched junction bases numbered 9, after V lost 5 bases and J lost 4 bases. The CDR3 is 17 residues long. Germline CDR1 is SGHAT and CDR2 is FQNNGV. CDR3 region: CASSGRASGRAYNEQFF. The CDR3, as DNA: TGTGCCAGCAGCGGCCGGGCTAGCGGGAGGGCTTACAATGAGCAGTTCTTC. The whole variable domain, filled in from reference TRBV11-2 and TRBJ2-1, reads EAGVAQSPRYKIIEKRQSVAFWCNPISGHATLYWYQQILGQGPKLLIQFQNNGVVDDSQLPKDRFSAERLKGVDSTLKIQPAKLEDSAVYLCASSGRASGRAYNEQFFGPGTRLTVL.

This rearrangement joins TRBV18 to TRBJ2-1; 8 bases line up with TRBD2. Trimming cost V 3 bases and J 5 bases; bases outside gene matches: 9. The CDR3 length is 16 residues. Per the germline V gene, CDR1 is KGHSH and CDR2 is LQKENI. CDR3: CASSPPGRAQNNEQFF. CDR3 coding DNA: TGTGCCAGCTCACCCCCCGGGAGGGCCCAAAACAATGAGCAGTTCTTC.

This sequence joins TRBV7-9 and TRBJ2-5; D might be TRBD2 (6 bases). This CDR3 is 16 amino acids long. V gave up 6 bases and J gave up 5 bases, with 22 bases separating them. In germline, CDR1 is SEHNR, CDR2 FQNEAQ (reference sequence). The CDR3 nucleotides are TGTGCCAGCAGTCTCTACCGGGTAGCGAGCGGGGAGACCCAGTACTTC. Translated, it gives CASSLYRVASGETQYF.

This clone has only a few counts. The chain combines TRBV28 with TRBJ1-5; the D gene is possibly TRBD1 (5 bases). The CDR3 is made up of 17 amino acids. Germline V lookup: CDR1 MDHEN, CDR2 SYDVKM. Trimming removed 2 bases at V and 0 bases at J, with 14 bases between. The CDR3 DNA follows: TGTGCCAGCAGTTTAAGGAGAGGGAGGGGTAGCAATCAGCCCCAGCATTTT. Translated: CASSLRRGRGSNQPQHF.

The chain joins TRBV4-2 to TRBJ2-1; 9 bases fit TRBD2. The germline CDR1 and CDR2 sequences are LGHNA and YNFKEQ. The V and J ends lost 1 base and 6 bases, in that order; junction bases with no gene match: 7. The CDR3 has 16 amino acids. The CDR3 here is CASSQGDSGSFNEQFF. The CDR3 DNA follows: TGTGCCAGCAGCCAAGGAGATAGCGGGAGTTTCAATGAGCAGTTCTTC.

The CDR3 protein is CASSLLVAKGDTQYF. The CDR3 region has the DNA TGTGCCAGCAGTTTATTGGTAGCGAAGGGAGATACGCAGTATTTT. The rearrangement joins TRBV28 to TRBJ2-3; TRBD2 might be the D (5 bases). The V end was cut by 1 base, the J end by 5 bases, with 13 bases between. CDR1 and CDR2 from the germline V gene are MDHEN and SYDVKM. This CDR3 region has 15 residues. Based on the CDR3 plus reference TRBV28 and TRBJ2-3, the full variable domain is DVKVTQSSRYLVKRTGEKVFLECVQDMDHENMFWYRQDPGLGLRLIYFSYDVKMKEKGDIPEGYSVSREKKERFSLILESASTNQTSMYLCASSLLVAKGDTQYFGPGTRLTVL.

The rearrangement links TRBV19 to TRBJ1-2, with 7 positions matching TRBD1. CDR1 and CDR2 from the germline V gene are LNHDA and SQIVND (reference sequence). The CDR3 extends over 12 amino acids. Losses at the gene ends were 8 bases for V and 8 bases for J; bases not matched to a gene: 8. CDR3 bases: TGTGCCAGTTCCGACAGGGCGGGGGGCTACACCTTC. Its translation: CASSDRAGGYTF. The variable domain in full, with the rest retrieved from reference TRBV19 and TRBJ1-2, is DGGITQSPKYLFRKEGQNVTLSCEQNLNHDAMYWYRQDPGQGLRLIYYSQIVNDFQKGDIAEGYSVSREKKESFPLTVTSAQKNPTAFYLCASSDRAGGYTFGSGTRLTVV.

This clone occurred once. This chain connects TRBV2 to TRBJ2-5, with D unresolved. Trimming left V 2 bases short and J 4 bases short, with 11 bases between. Germline CDR1 and CDR2: SNHLY and FYNNEI. The CDR3 covers 14 residues. For the CDR3, the DNA is TGTGCCAGCAGTGAACAAGGCGGCGGAGAGACCCAGTACTTC. Translated: CASSEQGGGETQYF.

The chain couples TRBV4-1 to TRBJ2-2; unclear D gene. Trimming stripped 1 base from V and 1 base from J, with 7 bases between. Germline V gene lookup returns CDR1 MGHRA and CDR2 YSYEKL. CDR3 length equals 15 residues. The CDR3 sequence: CASSQGFGNTGELFF. CDR3 DNA: TGCGCCAGCAGCCAAGGCTTTGGGAACACCGGGGAGCTGTTTTTT.

The rearrangement joins TRBV5-4 to TRBJ2-5; D gene ambiguous. Trimming took 0 bases from V and 4 from J, leaving 7 bases between them. CDR3 length: 13 residues. Per germline, CDR1 SGHNT and CDR2 YYREEE (reference sequence). The CDR3 protein is CASSLAPPETQYF. Here the CDR3 DNA reads TGTGCCAGCAGCTTGGCCCCTCCAGAGACCCAGTACTTC.

This clone was counted a single time. V is TRBV19 and J is TRBJ2-1; D unclear. The CDR3 contains 15 residues. Trimming removed 4 bases from V and 7 bases from J, with 17 bases in between. Germline V gene lookup returns CDR1 LNHDA and CDR2 SQIVND (reference sequence). The CDR3 coding sequence is TGTGCCAGTAGTACTAGGATATTCTTTGGGAATGAGCAGTTCTTC. Its protein product is CASSTRIFFGNEQFF.

This clone was counted a few times. CDR3 loop: CASSLEVDNEQFF. DNA of the CDR3: TGTGCCAGCAGCTTAGAGGTAGACAATGAGCAGTTCTTC. The chain combines TRBV7-7 with TRBJ2-1; no reliable D call. The CDR3 is made up of 13 amino acids. Germline assignment: CDR1 SSHAT and CDR2 FNYEAQ (reference sequence). V gave up 1 base and J gave up 5 bases, with 6 bases separating them.

This clone occurred many times. CDR3 coding DNA: TGCGCCAGCAGCTTTTTGGGGGGGAACACTGAAGCTTTCTTT. Its protein is CASSFLGGNTEAFF. The V gene is TRBV5-1, the J gene TRBJ1-1; maybe TRBD1 (5 bases). The V gene lost 2 bases and the J gene lost 1 base, with 9 bases spanning the gap. This CDR3 has 14 residues. Germline V gene data show CDR1 as SGHRS and CDR2 as YFSETQ. The full variable domain, its missing parts supplied by reference TRBV5-1 and TRBJ1-1, is KAGVTQTPRYLIKTRGQQVTLSCSPISGHRSVSWYQQTPGQGLQFLFEYFSETQRNKGNFPGRFSGRQFSNSRSEMNVSTLELGDSALYLCASSFLGGNTEAFFGQGTRLTVV.

This clone was observed a single time. V is TRBV2 and J is TRBJ2-1; tentatively, D is TRBD2 (5 bases). The CDR3 has 13 residues. Trimming pared 9 bases from V and 3 bases from J, leaving 12 bases between. Per germline, CDR1 SNHLY and CDR2 FYNNEI. CDR3 protein: CASIRENYNEQFF. The CDR3 DNA sequence: TGTGCCAGTATCCGGGAAAACTACAATGAGCAGTTCTTC.

This chain links TRBV5-1 with TRBJ2-1; TRBD1 or TRBD2 may be the D gene (5 bases each). Trimming cost V 0 bases and J 9 bases, with 10 bases left between them. Germline CDR1 and CDR2: SGHRS and YFSETQ. The CDR3 contains 13 residues. CDR3 residues: CASSLGGAAEQFF. DNA of the CDR3: TGCGCCAGCAGCTTGGGAGGGGCGGCTGAGCAGTTCTTC.

This rearrangement joins TRBV6-6 to TRBJ2-5; D is possibly TRBD2 (6 bases). This CDR3 contains 15 residues. The germline V and J ends were trimmed by 7 bases and 2 bases, with 17 bases remaining between them. Germline V gene lookup returns CDR1 MNHNY and CDR2 SVGAGI (reference sequence). DNA for the CDR3: TGTGCCAGCACCCCTTGGACGGGAGAACAAGAGACCCAGTACTTC. Translating gives CASTPWTGEQETQYF.

The chain joins TRBV27 to TRBJ1-4; no reliable D call. Germline loops: CDR1 MNHEY, CDR2 SMNVEV (reference sequence). This CDR3 has 15 residues. V lost 6 bases and J 0 bases, leaving 11 bases between the germline ends. DNA of the CDR3: TGTGCCAGCAGGGCCCTGGATGCAACTAATGAAAAACTGTTTTTT. Its protein is CASRALDATNEKLFF.

This sequence joins TRBV5-1 and TRBJ1-1; TRBD1 is a possible D gene (6 bases). The CDR3 covers 15 residues. CDR1 is SGHRS and CDR2 is YFSETQ in the germline V gene. V lost 3 bases and J lost 1, with 13 bases in between. CDR3 protein: CASSYSPGQNTEAFF. CDR3 nucleotides: TGCGCCAGCAGCTATTCACCGGGACAGAACACTGAAGCTTTCTTT.

The chain carries TRBV10-3 and TRBJ2-1; D might be TRBD1 or TRBD2, each matching 5 bases. V lost 0 bases and J 6 bases, leaving 9 bases between the germline ends. Per the germline V gene, CDR1 is ENHRY and CDR2 is SYGVKD. The CDR3 runs to 14 residues. CDR3 region: CAISESGTTNEQFF. The CDR3 DNA sequence: TGTGCCATCAGTGAGTCCGGGACCACCAATGAGCAGTTCTTC.

This clone is a singleton in its sample. The chain combines TRBV9 with TRBJ1-1; no reliable D call. Germline V gives CDR1 SGDLS, CDR2 YYNGEE. V was trimmed by 4 bases and J by 4 bases, leaving 11 bases between them. The CDR3 loop spans 13 amino acids. The DNA for the CDR3 is TGTGCCAGCAGCAACTCATTTAGCACTGAAGCTTTCTTT. This sequence encodes CASSNSFSTEAFF. Supplemented by reference TRBV9 and TRBJ1-1, the full variable domain reads DSGVTQTPKHLITATGQRVTLRCSPRSGDLSVYWYQQSLDQGLQFLIQYYNGEERAKGNILERFSAQQFPDLHSELNLSSLELGDSALYFCASSNSFSTEAFFGQGTRLTVV.

The rearrangement joins TRBV28 to TRBJ1-4; D uncertain. This CDR3 is built from 14 residues. The V gene's germline CDR1 is MDHEN and CDR2 SYDVKM. Trimming took 2 bases from V and 10 from J, leaving 14 bases between them. DNA of the CDR3: TGTGCCAGCAGTTTACTCCCCCCCACGGGAAAACTGTTTTTT. Its protein product is CASSLLPPTGKLFF. The whole variable domain, filled in from reference TRBV28 and TRBJ1-4, reads DVKVTQSSRYLVKRTGEKVFLECVQDMDHENMFWYRQDPGLGLRLIYFSYDVKMKEKGDIPEGYSVSREKKERFSLILESASTNQTSMYLCASSLLPPTGKLFFGSGTQLSVL.